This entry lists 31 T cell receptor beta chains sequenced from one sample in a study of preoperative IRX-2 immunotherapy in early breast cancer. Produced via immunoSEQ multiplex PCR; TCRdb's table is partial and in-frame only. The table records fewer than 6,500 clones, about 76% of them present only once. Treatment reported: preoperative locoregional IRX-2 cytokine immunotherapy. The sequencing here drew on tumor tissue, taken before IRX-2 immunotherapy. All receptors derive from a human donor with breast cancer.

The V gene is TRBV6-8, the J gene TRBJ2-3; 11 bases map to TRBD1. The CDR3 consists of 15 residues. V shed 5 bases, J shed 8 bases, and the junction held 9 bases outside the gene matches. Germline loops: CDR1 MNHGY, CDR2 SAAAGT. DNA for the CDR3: TGTGCCAGCAGTCCGGGGACAGGGGGACTAACTACGCAGTATTTT. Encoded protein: CASSPGTGGLTTQYF.

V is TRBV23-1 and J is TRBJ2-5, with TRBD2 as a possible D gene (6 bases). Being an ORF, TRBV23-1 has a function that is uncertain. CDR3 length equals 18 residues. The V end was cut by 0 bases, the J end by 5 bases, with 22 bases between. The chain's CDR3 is CASSQSLMGCLGRETQYF. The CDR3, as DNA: TGCGCCAGCAGTCAATCTTTAATGGGTTGTTTAGGGAGGGAGACCCAGTACTTC.

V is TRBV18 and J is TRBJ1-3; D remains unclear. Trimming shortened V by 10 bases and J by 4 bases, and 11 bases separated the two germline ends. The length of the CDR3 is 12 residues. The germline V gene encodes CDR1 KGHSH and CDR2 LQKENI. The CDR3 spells CATQSKGNTIYF. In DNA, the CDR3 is TGTGCCACCCAATCCAAGGGAAACACCATATATTTT.

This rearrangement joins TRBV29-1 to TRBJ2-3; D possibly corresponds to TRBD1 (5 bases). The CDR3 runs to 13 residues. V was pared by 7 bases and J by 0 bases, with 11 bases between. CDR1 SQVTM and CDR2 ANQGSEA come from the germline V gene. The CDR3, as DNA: TGCAGCGACAGGAAATCTAGCACAGATACGCAGTATTTT. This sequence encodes CSDRKSSTDTQYF.

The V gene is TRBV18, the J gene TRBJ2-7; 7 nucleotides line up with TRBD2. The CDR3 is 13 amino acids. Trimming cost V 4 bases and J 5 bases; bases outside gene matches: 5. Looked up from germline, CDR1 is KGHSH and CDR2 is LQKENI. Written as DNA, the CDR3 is TGTGCCAGCTCACGCCCGGGACTACACGAGCAGTACTTC. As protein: CASSRPGLHEQYF.

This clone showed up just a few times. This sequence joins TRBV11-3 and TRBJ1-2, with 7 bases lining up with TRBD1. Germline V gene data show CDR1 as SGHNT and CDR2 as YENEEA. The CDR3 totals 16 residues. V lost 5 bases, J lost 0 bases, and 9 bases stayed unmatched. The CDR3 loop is CASSVDRLRSNYGYTF. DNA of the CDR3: TGTGCCAGCAGCGTGGACAGGCTAAGGTCTAACTATGGCTACACCTTC.

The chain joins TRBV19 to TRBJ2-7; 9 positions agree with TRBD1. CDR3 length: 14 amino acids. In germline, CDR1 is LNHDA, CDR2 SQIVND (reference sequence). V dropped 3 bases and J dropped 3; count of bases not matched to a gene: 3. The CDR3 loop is CASSMGDRDYEQYF. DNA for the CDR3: TGTGCCAGTAGTATGGGGGACAGGGACTACGAGCAGTACTTC.

The CDR3 nucleotides are TGTGCCATCAGAAGGGAAAACAATGAGCAGTTCTTC. Its translation: CAIRRENNEQFF. The genes are TRBV6-8 and TRBJ2-1; D ambiguous. Germline V gene data show CDR1 as MNHGY and CDR2 as SAAAGT. V dropped 10 bases and J dropped 5 bases, with 12 bases sitting between them. The CDR3 extends over 12 amino acids.

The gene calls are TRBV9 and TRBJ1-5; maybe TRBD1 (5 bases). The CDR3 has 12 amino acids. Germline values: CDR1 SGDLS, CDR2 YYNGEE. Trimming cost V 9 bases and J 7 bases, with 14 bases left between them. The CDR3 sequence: CATQGRGQPQHF. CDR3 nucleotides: TGTGCCACCCAGGGTCGTGGGCAGCCCCAGCATTTT. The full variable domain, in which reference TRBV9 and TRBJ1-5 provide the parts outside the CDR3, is DSGVTQTPKHLITATGQRVTLRCSPRSGDLSVYWYQQSLDQGLQFLIQYYNGEERAKGNILERFSAQQFPDLHSELNLSSLELGDSALYFCATQGRGQPQHFGDGTRLSIL.

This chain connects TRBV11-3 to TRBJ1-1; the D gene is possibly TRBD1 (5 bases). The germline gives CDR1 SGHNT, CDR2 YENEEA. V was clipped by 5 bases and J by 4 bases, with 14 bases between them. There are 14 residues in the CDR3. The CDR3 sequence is CASSLRQFGTEAFF. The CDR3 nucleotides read TGTGCCAGCAGCCTACGACAGTTTGGCACTGAAGCTTTCTTT.

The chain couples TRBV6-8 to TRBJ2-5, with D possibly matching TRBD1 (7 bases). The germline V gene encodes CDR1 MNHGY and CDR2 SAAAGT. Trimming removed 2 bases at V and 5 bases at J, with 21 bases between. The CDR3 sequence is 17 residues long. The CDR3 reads CASSYARDRPGGETQYF. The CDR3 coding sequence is TGTGCCAGCAGTTACGCTCGGGACAGACCTGGGGGGGAGACCCAGTACTTC.

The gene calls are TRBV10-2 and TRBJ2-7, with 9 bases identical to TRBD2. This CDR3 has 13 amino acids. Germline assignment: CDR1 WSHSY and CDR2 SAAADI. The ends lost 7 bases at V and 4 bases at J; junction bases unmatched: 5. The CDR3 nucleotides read TGCGCCAGCATCGCGGGAGGGGTGTACGAGCAGTACTTC. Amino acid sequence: CASIAGGVYEQYF.

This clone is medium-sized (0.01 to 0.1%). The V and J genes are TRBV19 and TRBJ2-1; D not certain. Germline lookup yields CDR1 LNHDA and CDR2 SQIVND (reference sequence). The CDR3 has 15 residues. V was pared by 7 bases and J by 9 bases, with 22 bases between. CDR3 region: CASTMPRQVVSEQFF. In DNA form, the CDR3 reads TGTGCCAGTACCATGCCCCGGCAGGTGGTGAGTGAGCAGTTCTTC.

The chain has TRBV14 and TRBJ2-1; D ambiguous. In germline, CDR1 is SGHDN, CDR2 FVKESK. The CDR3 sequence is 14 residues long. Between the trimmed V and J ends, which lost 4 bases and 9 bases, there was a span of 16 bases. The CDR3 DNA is TGTGCCAGCAGCCCGCTAGTTTCCAGGAGTGAGCAGTTCTTC. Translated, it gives CASSPLVSRSEQFF.

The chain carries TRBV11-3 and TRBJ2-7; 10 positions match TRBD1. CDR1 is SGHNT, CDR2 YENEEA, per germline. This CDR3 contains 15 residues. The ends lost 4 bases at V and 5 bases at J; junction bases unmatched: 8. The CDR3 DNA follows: TGTGCCAGCAGCTCCCGGGACAGGGGTCAGCACGAGCAGTACTTC. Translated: CASSSRDRGQHEQYF.

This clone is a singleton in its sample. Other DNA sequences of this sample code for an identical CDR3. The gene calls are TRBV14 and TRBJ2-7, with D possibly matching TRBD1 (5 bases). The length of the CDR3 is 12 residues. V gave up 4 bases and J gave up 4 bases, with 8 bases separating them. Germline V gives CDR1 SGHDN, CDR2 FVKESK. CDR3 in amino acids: CASSLRGYEQYF. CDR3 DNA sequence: TGTGCCAGCAGCCTTAGGGGTTACGAGCAGTACTTC.

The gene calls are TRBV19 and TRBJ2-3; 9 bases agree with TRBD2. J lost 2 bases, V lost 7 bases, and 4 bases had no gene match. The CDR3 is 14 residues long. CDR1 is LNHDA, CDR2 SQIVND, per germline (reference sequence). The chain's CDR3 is CASTSGIPTDTQYF. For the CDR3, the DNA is TGTGCCAGTACTAGCGGGATCCCCACAGATACGCAGTATTTT. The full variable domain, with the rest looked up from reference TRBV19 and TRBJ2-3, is DGGITQSPKYLFRKEGQNVTLSCEQNLNHDAMYWYRQDPGQGLRLIYYSQIVNDFQKGDIAEGYSVSREKKESFPLTVTSAQKNPTAFYLCASTSGIPTDTQYFGPGTRLTVL.

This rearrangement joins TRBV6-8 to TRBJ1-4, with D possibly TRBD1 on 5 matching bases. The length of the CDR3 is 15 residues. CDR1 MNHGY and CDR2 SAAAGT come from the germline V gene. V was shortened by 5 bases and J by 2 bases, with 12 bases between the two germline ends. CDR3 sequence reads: CASSHLKGTNEKLFF. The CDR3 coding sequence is TGTGCCAGCAGTCATTTAAAGGGGACTAATGAAAAACTGTTTTTT.

CDR3 sequence reads: CASSYSLSGANVLTF. For the CDR3, the DNA is TGCGCCAGCAGCTACAGCTTATCTGGGGCCAACGTCCTGACTTTC. The rearrangement links TRBV5-1 to TRBJ2-6, with D unresolved. Germline CDR1 reads SGHRS; CDR2 reads YFSETQ. This CDR3 region has 15 residues. The V gene lost 3 bases and the J gene lost 1 base, with 8 bases spanning the gap.

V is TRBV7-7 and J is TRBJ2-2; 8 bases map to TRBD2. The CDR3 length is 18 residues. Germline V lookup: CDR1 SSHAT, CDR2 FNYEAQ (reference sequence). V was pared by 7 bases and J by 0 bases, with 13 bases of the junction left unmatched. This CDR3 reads CASKGGVAGRSNTGELFF. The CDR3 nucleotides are TGTGCCAGCAAAGGTGGAGTAGCGGGGAGATCGAACACCGGGGAGCTGTTTTTT.

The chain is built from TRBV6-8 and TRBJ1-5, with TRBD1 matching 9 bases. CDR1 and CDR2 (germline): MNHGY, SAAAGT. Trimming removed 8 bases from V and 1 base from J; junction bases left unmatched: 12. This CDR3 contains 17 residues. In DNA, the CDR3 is TGTGCCAGCTTGAGACAGGGGGGGCCCAGGAGCAATCAGCCCCAGCATTTT. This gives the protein CASLRQGGPRSNQPQHF.

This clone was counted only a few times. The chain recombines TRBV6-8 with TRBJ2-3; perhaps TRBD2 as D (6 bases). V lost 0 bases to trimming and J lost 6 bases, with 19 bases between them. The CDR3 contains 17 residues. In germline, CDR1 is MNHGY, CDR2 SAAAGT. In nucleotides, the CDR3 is TGTGCCAGCAGTTACTCTAGGGGAGGATACCATAGGGATACGCAGTATTTT. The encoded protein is CASSYSRGGYHRDTQYF.

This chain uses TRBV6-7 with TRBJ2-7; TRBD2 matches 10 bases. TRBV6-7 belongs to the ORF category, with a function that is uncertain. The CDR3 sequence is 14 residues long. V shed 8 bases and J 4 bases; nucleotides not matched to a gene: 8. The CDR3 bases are TGTGCCAGCTCCGGGGCTAGCGGGAGTTACGAGCAGTACTTC. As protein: CASSGASGSYEQYF.

CDR3 DNA: TGTGCCACCAGCAGAGTTTCAGGTCCGGCCAAAAACATTCAGTACTTC. Translation: CATSRVSGPAKNIQYF. The rearrangement uses TRBV15 and TRBJ2-4; no firm D call. Germline values: CDR1 LNHNV, CDR2 YYDKDF (reference sequence). The ends were cut back, 1 base at V and 1 base at J, with 11 bases in the middle. The CDR3 has 16 residues.

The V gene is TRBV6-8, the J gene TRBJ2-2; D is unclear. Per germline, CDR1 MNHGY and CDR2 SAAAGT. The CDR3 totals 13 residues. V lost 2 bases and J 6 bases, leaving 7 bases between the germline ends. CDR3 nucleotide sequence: TGTGCCAGCAGTTACGTCGAGTCCGGGGAGCTGTTTTTT. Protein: CASSYVESGELFF.

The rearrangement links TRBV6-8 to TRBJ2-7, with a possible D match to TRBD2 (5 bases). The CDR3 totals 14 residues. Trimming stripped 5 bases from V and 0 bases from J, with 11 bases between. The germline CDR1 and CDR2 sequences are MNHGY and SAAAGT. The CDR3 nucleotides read TGTGCCAGCAGTCGAGGGTACGACTCCTACGAGCAGTACTTC. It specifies CASSRGYDSYEQYF.

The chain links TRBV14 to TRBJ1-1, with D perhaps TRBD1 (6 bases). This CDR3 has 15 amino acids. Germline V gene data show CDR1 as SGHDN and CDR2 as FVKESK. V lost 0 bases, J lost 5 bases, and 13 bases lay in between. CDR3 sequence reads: CASSQDFRGRTEAFF. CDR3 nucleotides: TGTGCCAGCAGCCAAGATTTCAGGGGCCGGACTGAAGCTTTCTTT. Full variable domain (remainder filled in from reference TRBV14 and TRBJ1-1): EAGVTQFPSHSVIEKGQTVTLRCDPISGHDNLYWYRRVMGKEIKFLLHFVKESKQDESGMPNNRFLAERTGGTYSTLKVQPAELEDSGVYFCASSQDFRGRTEAFFGQGTRLTVV.

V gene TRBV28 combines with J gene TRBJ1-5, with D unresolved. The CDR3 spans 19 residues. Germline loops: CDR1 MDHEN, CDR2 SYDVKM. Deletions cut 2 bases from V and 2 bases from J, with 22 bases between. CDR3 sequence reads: CASSLRGPTGSVGNQPQHF. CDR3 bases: TGTGCCAGCAGTTTAAGAGGTCCCACGGGGTCTGTGGGCAATCAGCCCCAGCATTTT.

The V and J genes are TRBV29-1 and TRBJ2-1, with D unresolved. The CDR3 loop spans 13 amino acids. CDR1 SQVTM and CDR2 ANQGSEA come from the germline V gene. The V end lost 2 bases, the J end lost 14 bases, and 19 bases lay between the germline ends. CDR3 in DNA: TGCAGCGTTGAAAACTTCGGCCCGTCACCTGAGTTCTTC. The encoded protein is CSVENFGPSPEFF.

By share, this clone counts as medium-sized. The CDR3 sequence is CASSYSWSGGSEAFF. The CDR3 DNA reads TGTGCCAGCAGTTACTCGTGGAGTGGGGGGTCTGAAGCTTTCTTT. V and J are TRBV6-8 and TRBJ1-1, with TRBD1 as a possible D gene (5 bases). The V end was cut by 0 bases, the J end by 6 bases, with 14 bases between. The CDR3 runs 15 residues. Germline V lookup: CDR1 MNHGY, CDR2 SAAAGT.

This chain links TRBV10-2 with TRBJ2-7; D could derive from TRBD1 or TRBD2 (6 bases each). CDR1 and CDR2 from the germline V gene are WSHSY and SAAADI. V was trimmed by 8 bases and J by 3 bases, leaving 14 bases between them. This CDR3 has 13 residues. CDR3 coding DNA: TGCGCCAGCTTAGGGGGAGGCCACTACGAGCAGTACTTC. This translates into CASLGGGHYEQYF.